This is a list of T cell receptor beta chains from one sample in a study of blood T cell repertoires in COVID-19. Libraries were prepared by immunoSEQ multiplex PCR; TCRdb keeps only in-frame clonotypes and omits some of them. The sample has about 100,000 clones; more than 85% are singletons. The sequenced sample was peripheral blood. Every receptor here comes from a man aged 50-60 years with active COVID-19. CDR3s include the opening cysteine and the closing phenylalanine or tryptophan. The D gene is left open where the match is weak. Clone size is stated in some rows and not others, as once, few, many or a class when expanded.

>TRBV4-2|TRBJ2-7|TRBD2|-
CASSHFSGAEGEQYF
TGTGCCAGCAGTCATTTTAGCGGGGCTGAGGGGGAGCAGTACTTC
>TRBV6-5|TRBJ1-1|-|-
CASSYKGLNTEAFF
TGTGCCAGCAGTTATAAGGGGTTGAACACTGAAGCTTTCTTT
>TRBV5-6|TRBJ1-2|-|-
CASSLALGGAGGYTF
TGTGCCAGCAGCTTGGCCTTGGGGGGGGCTGGTGGCTACACCTTC
>TRBV28|TRBJ1-3|TRBD1|-
CASLRQGGGNTIYF
TGTGCCAGCCTCAGACAGGGGGGTGGAAACACCATATATTTT
>TRBV18|TRBJ1-2|-|once
CASSPEGLTPYGYTF
TGTGCCAGCTCACCAGAGGGCCTAACCCCCTATGGCTACACCTTC
>TRBV19|TRBJ2-2|-|-
CASRTSGELFF
TGTGCCAGTAGAACCAGCGGGGAGCTGTTTTTT
>TRBV3-1/TRBV3-2|TRBJ1-1|-|-
CASSPSQVVAEAFF
TGTGCCAGCAGCCCAAGCCAGGTCGTCGCTGAAGCTTTCTTT
>TRBV6-5|TRBJ2-3|TRBD2|-
CASRGPGLATDTQYF
TGTGCCAGCAGAGGGCCGGGACTAGCGACAGATACGCAGTATTTT
>TRBV4-2|TRBJ1-5|TRBD1|few
CASSQATGGNQPQHF
TGTGCCAGCAGCCAAGCCACAGGGGGGAATCAGCCCCAGCATTTT
>TRBV5-1|TRBJ1-2|-|-
CASSLASRNYGYTF
TGCGCCAGCAGCTTGGCCTCACGGAACTATGGCTACACCTTC
>TRBV6-5|TRBJ2-3|TRBD1|-
CASRDSSTDTQYF
TGTGCCAGCCGGGACAGTAGCACAGATACGCAGTATTTT
>TRBV7-9|TRBJ1-4|TRBD1|-
CASSAPGTGLEKLFF
TGTGCCAGCAGTGCCCCCGGGACAGGACTTGAAAAACTGTTTTTT
>TRBV5-3|TRBJ1-6|-|-
CARSLRSSYNSPLHF
TGTGCCAGAAGCTTAAGGAGCTCCTATAATTCACCCCTCCACTTT
>TRBV6-6|TRBJ1-2|-|-
CASSDTQSGYTF
TGTGCCAGCAGTGATACTCAAAGTGGCTACACCTTC
>TRBV27|TRBJ1-5|-|few
CASSPRLDSNQPQHF
TGTGCCAGCAGTCCCCGGTTAGATAGCAATCAGCCCCAGCATTTT
>TRBV6-5|TRBJ1-6|-|-
CASSSPYSPLHF
TGTGCCAGCAGTTCCCCGTATTCACCCCTCCACTTT
>TRBV13|TRBJ2-7|-|-
CASRITGFGEQYF
TGTGCCAGCAGAATAACAGGTTTCGGGGAGCAGTACTTC
>TRBV9|TRBJ2-3|TRBD2|-
CASSVGVLAGGPGDTQYF
TGTGCCAGCAGCGTAGGAGTCCTAGCGGGGGGGCCTGGAGATACGCAGTATTTT
>TRBV7-4|TRBJ1-5|TRBD1|few
CASSLTWDRVVQPQHF
TGTGCCAGCAGCTTGACGTGGGACAGGGTGGTTCAGCCCCAGCATTTT
>TRBV7-9|TRBJ2-1|-|-
CASSSTGLRSYNEQFF
TGTGCCAGCAGCTCCACGGGACTTCGCTCCTACAATGAGCAGTTCTTC
>TRBV10-2|TRBJ1-2|TRBD1|-
CASSPGQVGYGYTF
TGCGCCAGCAGCCCGGGACAGGTGGGCTATGGCTACACCTTC
>TRBV6-5|TRBJ1-2|-|-
CASSYGADYGYTF
TGTGCCAGCAGTTACGGGGCTGACTATGGCTACACCTTC
>TRBV6-1|TRBJ2-7|-|-
CASSEAWQGYEQYF
TGTGCCAGCAGTGAAGCGTGGCAGGGCTACGAGCAGTACTTC
>TRBV11-2|TRBJ2-3|TRBD2|-
CASSLEVRGIDTQYF
TGTGCCAGCAGCTTAGAGGTGCGGGGGATAGATACGCAGTATTTT
>TRBV6-5|TRBJ2-1|-|-
CASSSSGGGRYEQFF
TGTGCCAGCAGCAGTAGCGGAGGAGGAAGGTATGAGCAGTTCTTC
>TRBV6-5|TRBJ1-2|TRBD1|once
CASSFGTGANFYGYTF
TGTGCCAGCAGTTTTGGGACAGGGGCCAACTTCTATGGCTACACCTTC
>TRBV3-1/TRBV3-2|TRBJ2-7|-|-
CASSQNLGRGRSYEQYF
TGTGCCAGCAGCCAGAATTTAGGGCGGGGACGCTCCTACGAGCAGTACTTC
>TRBV19|TRBJ1-5|-|-
CASSISVWGGPQHF
TGTGCCAGTAGTATATCGGTGTGGGGAGGGCCCCAGCATTTT
>TRBV27|TRBJ2-2|TRBD2|-
CASSGSGRPTGELFF
TGTGCCAGCAGTGGTAGCGGGAGGCCCACCGGGGAGCTGTTTTTT
>TRBV5-4|TRBJ1-6|TRBD1|-
CASSLVGQGAHSPLHF
TGTGCCAGCAGCTTGGTAGGACAGGGAGCCCATTCACCCCTCCACTTT
>TRBV7-9|TRBJ2-1|TRBD2|-
CASKRGTSGSNEQFF
TGTGCCAGTAAACGTGGGACTAGCGGGAGTAATGAGCAGTTCTTC
>TRBV5-1|TRBJ2-7|-|few
CASSRGQPYEQYF
TGCGCCAGCAGCCGCGGACAGCCCTACGAGCAGTACTTC
>TRBV5-1|TRBJ2-2|TRBD2|once
CASSRLAGVNTGELFF
TGCGCCAGCAGCCGACTAGCGGGGGTGAACACCGGGGAGCTGTTTTTT
>TRBV5-1|TRBJ2-7|-|-
CASSPESSYEQYF
TGCGCCAGCAGCCCGGAGTCTTCCTACGAGCAGTACTTC
>TRBV6-5|TRBJ2-5|TRBD1|-
CAISGQAPGGTQYF
TGTGCCATCTCGGGACAGGCGCCGGGTGGGACCCAGTACTTC
>TRBV25-1|TRBJ1-2|TRBD1|-
CASSVGTASSGYTF
TGTGCCAGCAGTGTAGGGACAGCCTCCAGCGGCTACACCTTC
>TRBV12-3/TRBV12-4|TRBJ1-3|TRBD1|-
CASSFRDRATIYF
TGTGCCAGCAGTTTCCGGGACAGGGCCACCATATATTTT
>TRBV14|TRBJ1-4|TRBD1|-
CASSNYVTGGLATNEKLFF
TGTGCCAGCAGCAATTACGTGACAGGGGGCCTCGCAACTAATGAAAAACTGTTTTTT
>TRBV19|TRBJ2-1|-|-
CASSYYNEQFF
TGTGCCAGTAGTTACTACAATGAGCAGTTCTTC
>TRBV5-4|TRBJ2-2|TRBD2|-
CASSGGLADLSGELFF
TGTGCCAGCAGTGGGGGACTAGCGGACTTGTCCGGGGAGCTGTTTTTT